The rows below give T cell receptor beta chains drawn from one sample of a study of blood T cell repertoires in COVID-19. The assay was immunoSEQ multiplex PCR, and TCRdb's table has in-frame clones only and misses some. The table records 200,000 to 250,000 clones, about 88% of them present only once. The source material was peripheral blood. The receptors originated from a man between 35 and 55 years old with acute or convalescent COVID-19. CDR3s include the opening cysteine and the closing phenylalanine or tryptophan. The order of the fields is V gene, J gene, D gene, clone size, CDR3 DNA, CDR3 protein. The D gene is left open where the match is weak. Clone sizes are given selectively: once, few, many, or a class where the clone is expanded.

TRBV5-1,TRBJ1-5,-,-,TGCGCCAGCAGCTTGTATGTTGAGGATAGCAATCAGCCCCAGCATTTT,CASSLYVEDSNQPQHF
TRBV5-4,TRBJ1-1,TRBD1,-,TGTGCCAGCAGCTCTCCGGGACAGGGGCACACTGAAGCTTTCTTT,CASSSPGQGHTEAFF
TRBV9,TRBJ2-2,TRBD2,few,TGTGCCAGCAGCTCAGTCGGACTAGCGGCCTCGGGGGAGCTGTTTTTT,CASSSVGLAASGELFF
TRBV7-2,TRBJ1-2,TRBD1,-,TGTGCCAGCAGCTTTGACAGGGGGAGCTATGGCTACACCTTC,CASSFDRGSYGYTF
TRBV5-4,TRBJ2-2,-,-,TGTGCCAGCAGCTTCGGTCGGCAGGGGGGTACCGGGGAGCTGTTTTTT,CASSFGRQGGTGELFF
TRBV3-1/TRBV3-2,TRBJ1-3,-,-,TGTGCCAGCAGCCACACAGGGACTGGAAACACCATATATTTT,CASSHTGTGNTIYF
TRBV10-3,TRBJ2-2,TRBD1,-,TGTGCCCAGGGGGCCAATACCGGGGAGCTGTTTTTT,CAQGANTGELFF
TRBV18,TRBJ1-6,TRBD1,-,TGTGCCAGCTCACCACCGAGGACAGGGCTTAATTCACCCCTCCACTTT,CASSPPRTGLNSPLHF
TRBV7-9,TRBJ1-1,TRBD1,-,TGTGCCAGCAGCGTGGACAGGGTGAACACTGAAGCTTTCTTT,CASSVDRVNTEAFF
TRBV19,TRBJ2-3,TRBD1,-,TGTGCCAGTAGGAGACAGGGGGCCGCAGATACGCAGTATTTT,CASRRQGAADTQYF
TRBV28,TRBJ2-1,TRBD2,few,TGTGCCAGCAGTTTAGGACTAGCGGGGGTCTACAATGAGCAGTTCTTC,CASSLGLAGVYNEQFF
TRBV30,TRBJ1-4,TRBD1,-,TGTGCCTGGAGTCCAGGGGGCGAGGAAAAACTGTTTTTT,CAWSPGGEEKLFF
TRBV6-5,TRBJ1-5,-,-,TGTGCCAGCAGCCCCGGGAGGTGGGGCAATCAGCCCCAGCATTTT,CASSPGRWGNQPQHF
TRBV9,TRBJ2-1,-,-,TGTGCCAGCAGTGGTACTGCTCTCTCCTACAATGAGCAGTTCTTC,CASSGTALSYNEQFF
TRBV24-1,TRBJ2-1,-,-,TGTGCCACCGTGGGGGAGAGGGGGAATGAGCAGTTCTTC,CATVGERGNEQFF
TRBV7-6,TRBJ1-5,-,-,TGTGCCAGCAGCCAGGGTGGCAATCAGCCCCAGCATTTT,CASSQGGNQPQHF
TRBV5-4,TRBJ1-1,TRBD1,-,TGTGCCAGCACCGGGGGTGGCAGGGGGCCGGGTGAAGCTTTCTTT,CASTGGGRGPGEAFF
TRBV29-1,TRBJ1-1,-,-,TGCAGCGTTGCGACAGCCGGGGAAGCTTTCTTT,CSVATAGEAFF
TRBV5-4,TRBJ2-7,TRBD1,-,TGTGCCAGCAGCTTGGCCGGGACAGGGTCCGAGCAGTACTTC,CASSLAGTGSEQYF
TRBV6-4,TRBJ2-3,TRBD2,-,TGTGCCAGCAGTGCCCTAGCGGGGGAAAGCACAGATACGCAGTATTTT,CASSALAGESTDTQYF
TRBV6-6,TRBJ2-5,-,-,TGTGCCAGCACTCTCTCCCCCCAAGAGACCCAGTACTTC,CASTLSPQETQYF
TRBV3-1/TRBV3-2,TRBJ2-7,TRBD2,-,TGTGCCAGCAGCCAAACGACTAGCGGGGGGGCCTACGAGCAGTACTTC,CASSQTTSGGAYEQYF
TRBV6-5,TRBJ1-6,-,-,TGTGCCAGCAGTCCAGTGGGAGTAAATTCACCCCTCCACTTT,CASSPVGVNSPLHF
TRBV3-1/TRBV3-2,TRBJ1-4,-,-,TGTGCCAGCAGCCAAGTGAGAGACAGCCTTAATGAAAAACTGTTTTTT,CASSQVRDSLNEKLFF
TRBV5-1,TRBJ2-5,TRBD2,-,TGCGCCAGCAGCTTGCCCAGCGGGGCCCTAGGGGAGACCCAGTACTTC,CASSLPSGALGETQYF
TRBV9,TRBJ1-6,-,-,TGTGCCAGCAGCGTTAGCATGAATTCACCCCTCCACTTT,CASSVSMNSPLHF
TRBV13,TRBJ1-1,-,once,TGTGCCAGCAGCTTGTCCTTATCCACTGAAGCTTTCTTT,CASSLSLSTEAFF
TRBV10-1,TRBJ1-2,-,-,TGCGCCAGCAGTGAGGACACCGTATCTGGCTACACCTTC,CASSEDTVSGYTF
TRBV4-1,TRBJ1-1,-,once,TGCGCCAGCAGCCAAGACGCCAGGTCCTACACTGAAGCTTTCTTT,CASSQDARSYTEAFF
TRBV21-1,TRBJ1-1,-,-,TGTGCCAGCAGCAAGGTACAGGGGAACACTGAAGCTTTCTTT,CASSKVQGNTEAFF
TRBV4-2,TRBJ2-3,-,-,TGTGCCAGCAGCGATACATCTACAGATACGCAGTATTTT,CASSDTSTDTQYF
TRBV19,TRBJ1-6,-,-,TGTGCCAGTAGGCTCGGGGAGAGTAATTCACCCCTCCACTTT,CASRLGESNSPLHF
TRBV5-6,TRBJ2-7,-,-,TGTGCCAGCAGCCCTGGGCAGGGCGCCTACGAGCAGTACTTC,CASSPGQGAYEQYF
TRBV4-1,TRBJ1-2,TRBD1,-,TGCGCCAGCAGCCAAGTGGAGACAGGGCCGATCTACACCTTC,CASSQVETGPIYTF
TRBV29-1,TRBJ1-1,TRBD1,-,TGCAGCGCGTTTCGACAGGGACTCACTGAAGCTTTCTTT,CSAFRQGLTEAFF
TRBV19,TRBJ1-5,TRBD1,-,TGTGCCAGTAGAACAGGGGGCGCGGGGAGCAATCAGCCCCAGCATTTT,CASRTGGAGSNQPQHF
TRBV30,TRBJ2-1,-,-,TGTGCCTGGAGTGTAAATATGAATGAGCAGTTCTTC,CAWSVNMNEQFF
TRBV7-2,TRBJ1-5,-,-,TGTGCCAGCAGCTTAGATAGGGGCCAGCCCCAGCATTTT,CASSLDRGQPQHF
TRBV19,TRBJ1-1,-,few,TGTGCCAGTAGTATAGATTGGACAGTACGAGCTTTCTTT,CASSIDWTVRAFF
TRBV27,TRBJ1-2,TRBD1,-,TGTGCCAGCAGTTTAATGGGACAGGGGAACTATGGCTACACCTTC,CASSLMGQGNYGYTF
TRBV6-5,TRBJ2-7,TRBD1,-,TGTGCCAGCACGATTGGACAGGCCTACGAGCAGTACTTC,CASTIGQAYEQYF
TRBV27,TRBJ2-7,TRBD2,once,TGTGCCAGCAGTTTACTAGCGGGGGAGGAGGAGTACTTC,CASSLLAGEEEYF
TRBV5-6,TRBJ2-2,TRBD2,-,TGTGCCAGCAGCTTCGCGGGGGGGCCCCCCGGGGAGCTGTTTTTT,CASSFAGGPPGELFF
TRBV12-3/TRBV12-4,TRBJ1-2,-,once,TGTGCCAGCAGTTGGCCCTATGGCTACACCTTC,CASSWPYGYTF
TRBV15,TRBJ1-1,-,-,TGTGCCACCAGCAGAGATCTGGGGGGTATCGTCACTGAAGCTTTCTTT,CATSRDLGGIVTEAFF
TRBV28,TRBJ1-1,TRBD1,-,TGTGCCACCTGTGAAACGGGACAGGGGAGGACTGAAGCTTTCTTT,CATCETGQGRTEAFF
TRBV7-6,TRBJ1-1,-,once,TGTGCCAGCAGCTCTGCCCCGGGACTGAGGGAAGCTTTCTTT,CASSSAPGLREAFF
TRBV5-1,TRBJ2-3,-,-,TGCGCCAGCAGCTTGGGGAGGGGCCGAGATACGCAGTATTTT,CASSLGRGRDTQYF